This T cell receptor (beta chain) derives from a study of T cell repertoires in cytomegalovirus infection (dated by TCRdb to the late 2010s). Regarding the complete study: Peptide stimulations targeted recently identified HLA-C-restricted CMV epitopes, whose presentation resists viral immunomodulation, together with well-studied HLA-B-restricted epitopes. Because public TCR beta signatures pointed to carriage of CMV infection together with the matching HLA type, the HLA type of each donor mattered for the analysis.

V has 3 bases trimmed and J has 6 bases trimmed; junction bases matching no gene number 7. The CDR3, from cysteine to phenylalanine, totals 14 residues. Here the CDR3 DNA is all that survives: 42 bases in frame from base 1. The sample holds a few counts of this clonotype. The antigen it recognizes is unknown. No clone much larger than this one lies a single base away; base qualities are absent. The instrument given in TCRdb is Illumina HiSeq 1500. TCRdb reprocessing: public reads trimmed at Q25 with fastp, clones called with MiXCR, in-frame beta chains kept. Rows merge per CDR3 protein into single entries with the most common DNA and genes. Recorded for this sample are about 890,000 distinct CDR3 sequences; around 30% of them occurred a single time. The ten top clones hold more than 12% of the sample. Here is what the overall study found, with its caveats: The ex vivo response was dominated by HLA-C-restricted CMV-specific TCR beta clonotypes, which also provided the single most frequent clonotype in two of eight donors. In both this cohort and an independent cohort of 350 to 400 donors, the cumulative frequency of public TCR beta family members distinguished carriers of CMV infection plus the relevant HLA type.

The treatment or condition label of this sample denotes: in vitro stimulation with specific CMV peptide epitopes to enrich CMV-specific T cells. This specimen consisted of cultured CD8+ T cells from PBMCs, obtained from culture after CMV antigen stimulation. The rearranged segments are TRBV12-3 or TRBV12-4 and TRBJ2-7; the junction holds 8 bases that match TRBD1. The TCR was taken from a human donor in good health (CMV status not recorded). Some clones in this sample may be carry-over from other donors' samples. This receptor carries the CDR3 CASSFGTGFVEQYF. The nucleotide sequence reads TGTGCCAGCAGTTTTGGGACAGGTTTCGTCGAGCAGTACTTC.